This passage covers 21 T cell receptor beta chains from one sample sequenced in a study of T cell responses to AZD1222 COVID-19 vaccine. Profiling relied on immunoSEQ multiplex PCR, and the TCRdb table lists in-frame clones only, not all of them. Of roughly 140,000 clones detected, 82% appear once; the ten largest clones hold about 3.8%. Source: peripheral blood, taken on day 0 of MenACWY control vaccination. The receptors originated from an adult in good health.

This clone appeared once. This rearrangement joins TRBV27 to TRBJ1-5; D uncertain. V lost 6 bases, J lost 0 bases, and 21 bases lay in between. Germline assignment: CDR1 MNHEY and CDR2 SMNVEV (reference sequence). The CDR3 consists of 18 residues. CDR3 DNA sequence: TGTGCCAGCAGCATACCCCCGAGCAGGATCGATAGCAATCAGCCCCAGCATTTT. Translation: CASSIPPSRIDSNQPQHF.

The J gene is TRBJ1-1, the V gene TRBV19; D may be TRBD1 (6 bases). The CDR3 covers 14 residues. Trimming left V 3 bases short and J 4 bases short, with 12 bases between. Germline assignment: CDR1 LNHDA and CDR2 SQIVND (reference sequence). The CDR3 sequence: CASSMSRGITEAFF. DNA of the CDR3: TGTGCCAGTAGTATGAGCAGGGGAATCACTGAAGCTTTCTTT.

In DNA form, the CDR3 reads TGTGCCAGCAGCATTAGGGGGGGAGACTCTGGAAACACCATATATTTT. It translates to CASSIRGGDSGNTIYF. This sequence joins TRBV11-2 and TRBJ1-3; possible D gene TRBD1, 6 bases. CDR1 is SGHAT and CDR2 is FQNNGV in the germline V gene. This CDR3 contains 16 residues. V gave up 5 bases and J gave up 0 bases, with 14 bases separating them.

The CDR3 spells CASSQGGGHNEQFF. CDR3 bases: TGTGCCAGCAGCCAAGGTGGGGGGCACAATGAGCAGTTCTTC. The chain has TRBV3-1 (or the pseudogene TRBV3-2) and TRBJ2-1; D could derive from TRBD1 or TRBD2 (6 bases each). CDR1 LGHDT and CDR2 YNNKEL come from the germline V gene (reference sequence). Trimming removed 1 base at V and 5 bases at J, with 9 bases between. The CDR3 length is 14 residues.

This clone occurred once. The genes are TRBV5-3 and TRBJ2-1; 11 positions agree with TRBD2. TRBV5-3 carries the ORF label, with uncertain function. The CDR3 has 15 residues. The V gene end was trimmed by 0 bases and the J gene end by 6 bases; junction bases not matched to a gene: 2. The CDR3 DNA sequence: TGTGCCAGAAGCTTGGGACTAGCGGGGACCAATGAGCAGTTCTTC. Translation gives CARSLGLAGTNEQFF.

The rearrangement uses TRBV5-4 and TRBJ1-1; 7 nucleotides match TRBD1. J was trimmed by 1 base and V by 4 bases; bases with no gene match: 7. The CDR3 runs 15 residues. Germline V gene lookup returns CDR1 SGHNT and CDR2 YYREEE (reference sequence). CDR3 residues: CASSPDRVANTEAFF. The CDR3 bases are TGTGCCAGCAGCCCCGACAGGGTAGCGAACACTGAAGCTTTCTTT.

The chain carries TRBV2 and TRBJ1-2; D may be TRBD1 (6 bases). V lost 4 bases and J lost 13, with 13 bases in between. The CDR3 length is 11 residues. The germline V gene encodes CDR1 SNHLY and CDR2 FYNNEI. The CDR3, as DNA: TGTGCCAGCAGTGCGGTACAGGGATTCACCTTC. It codes for CASSAVQGFTF.

The chain employs TRBV5-1 and TRBJ2-1, with TRBD1 identical over 7 bases. From germline, CDR1 is SGHRS and CDR2 YFSETQ. V was clipped by 3 bases and J by 2 bases; unmatched bases: 8. CDR3 length equals 16 residues. CDR3 loop: CASSSGLDRPYNEQFF. CDR3 bases: TGCGCCAGCAGCTCCGGACTGGACAGGCCCTACAATGAGCAGTTCTTC.

The gene calls are TRBV5-1 and TRBJ2-1; 10 bases are shared with TRBD2. V was pared by 4 bases and J by 3 bases, with 7 bases of the junction left unmatched. The CDR3 runs to 16 residues. Germline assignment: CDR1 SGHRS and CDR2 YFSETQ. The CDR3 DNA follows: TGCGCCAGCAGCGCCCTGACTAGCGGGCGCTACAATGAGCAGTTCTTC. This gives the protein CASSALTSGRYNEQFF.

V is TRBV6-1 and J is TRBJ2-2, with D perhaps matching TRBD2 (5 bases). The CDR3 has 13 residues. The germline V and J ends were trimmed by 2 bases and 5 bases, with 6 bases remaining between them. Germline-derived CDR1 and CDR2 are MNHNS and SASEGT. This chain's CDR3 is CASSETRTGELFF. The CDR3 bases are TGTGCCAGCAGTGAAACTAGGACCGGGGAGCTGTTTTTT.

Only a few counts were recorded for this clone. This chain connects TRBV6-5 to TRBJ1-1; no clear D. V was shortened by 4 bases and J by 5 bases, with 14 bases between the two germline ends. The CDR3 totals 14 residues. Germline CDR1 reads MNHEY; CDR2 reads SVGAGI. The CDR3 here is CASSFGVLGTEAFF. CDR3 coding DNA: TGTGCCAGCAGTTTCGGGGTTCTAGGGACTGAAGCTTTCTTT.

The CDR3 DNA follows: TGTGCCGGCCAAGGACCCACTCGGTACGAGCAGTACTTC. Translating gives CAGQGPTRYEQYF. This rearrangement joins TRBV2 to TRBJ2-7; D not certain. The germline gives CDR1 SNHLY, CDR2 FYNNEI. The V end was cut by 11 bases, the J end by 4 bases, with 18 bases between. The CDR3 runs to 13 residues.

The V and J genes are TRBV7-3 and TRBJ2-3, with D tentatively TRBD2 (6 bases). Deletions cut 2 bases from V and 0 bases from J, with 9 bases between. Germline-derived CDR1 and CDR2 are SGHTA and FQGTGA. The CDR3 covers 15 residues. The CDR3 sequence is CASSLRGSSTDTQYF. The CDR3 bases are TGTGCCAGCAGCTTACGGGGGAGTAGCACAGATACGCAGTATTTT.

The V gene is TRBV3-1 (or the pseudogene TRBV3-2), the J gene TRBJ1-1; D unclear. Trimming took off 4 bases at V and 5 bases at J, with 8 bases between the two ends. This CDR3 has 12 residues. Germline CDR1 and CDR2: LGHDT and YNNKEL (reference sequence). CDR3 in amino acids: CASSPSDTEAFF. The DNA of the CDR3 is TGTGCCAGCAGCCCATCCGATACTGAAGCTTTCTTT.

This clone was detected only a few times. The V call is TRBV6-5, the J call TRBJ2-7; unclear D gene. The CDR3 is made up of 11 amino acids. The ends were cut back, 10 bases at V and 4 bases at J, with 11 bases in the middle. The germline CDR1 and CDR2 sequences are MNHEY and SVGAGI. The chain's CDR3 is CATHGIYEQYF. CDR3 coding DNA: TGTGCCACGCATGGGATTTACGAGCAGTACTTC.

This chain uses TRBV2 with TRBJ2-2; D possibly matches TRBD1 or TRBD2 (5 bases each). V lost 4 bases and J lost 6, with 9 bases in between. Germline CDR1 reads SNHLY; CDR2 reads FYNNEI. CDR3 length: 13 residues. The chain's CDR3 is CASSARGAGELFF. CDR3 in DNA: TGTGCCAGCAGTGCCCGAGGGGCCGGGGAGCTGTTTTTT.

This chain uses TRBV11-2 with TRBJ2-7; D is perhaps TRBD1 (6 bases). This CDR3 region has 15 residues. V was cut by 2 bases and J by 3 bases, with 14 bases left in between. CDR1 is SGHAT, CDR2 FQNNGV, per germline. This CDR3 is CASSLLPTGDYEQYF. CDR3 sequence (DNA): TGTGCCAGCAGCTTACTTCCGACAGGTGACTACGAGCAGTACTTC.

V gene TRBV6-1 combines with J gene TRBJ1-5, with 8 bases matching TRBD1. The CDR3 runs to 15 residues. V shed 1 base, J shed 15 bases, and the junction held 14 bases outside the gene matches. Germline V gene data show CDR1 as MNHNS and CDR2 as SASEGT. In nucleotides, the CDR3 is TGTGCCAGCAGTGAAGGCGCAGGGGGCCGGTTTCTTTCGCATTTT. It encodes CASSEGAGGRFLSHF.

The chain is built from TRBV7-2 and TRBJ2-2; perhaps TRBD2 as D (6 bases). This CDR3 contains 14 residues. Trimming removed 5 bases at V and 3 bases at J, with 10 bases between. Germline-derived CDR1 and CDR2 are SGHTA and FQGNSA. The CDR3 loop reads CASSDWDYTGELFF. In DNA, the CDR3 is TGTGCCAGCAGCGATTGGGACTACACCGGGGAGCTGTTTTTT.

Worth noting for this clone: Other DNA sequences within the sample encode an identical CDR3. The chain is built from TRBV7-8 and TRBJ2-3; D not resolved. The V end lost 6 bases, the J end lost 2 bases, and 3 bases lay between the germline ends. The CDR3 extends over 11 amino acids. Germline V CDR1 and CDR2: SGHVS, FQNEAQ. DNA for the CDR3: TGTGCCAGCAGTTTCACAGATACGCAGTATTTT. Amino acid sequence: CASSFTDTQYF. Variable domain in full (rest from reference TRBV7-8 and TRBJ2-3): GAGVSQSPRYKVAKRGQDVALRCDPISGHVSLFWYQQALGQGPEFLTYFQNEAQLDKSGLPSDRFFAERPEGSVSTLKIQRTQQEDSAVYLCASSFTDTQYFGPGTRLTVL.

This sequence joins TRBV7-9 and TRBJ1-2; unclear D gene. CDR3 length: 11 amino acids. Trimming left V 2 bases short and J 7 bases short, with 5 bases between. Per germline, CDR1 SEHNR and CDR2 FQNEAQ (reference sequence). CDR3 coding DNA: TGTGCCAGCAGCTTATCGTCTGGCTACACCTTC. It codes for CASSLSSGYTF. Together with reference TRBV7-9 and TRBJ1-2, the CDR3 gives the full variable domain: DTGVSQNPRHKITKRGQNVTFRCDPISEHNRLYWYRQTLGQGPEFLTYFQNEAQLEKSRLLSDRFSAERPKGSFSTLEIQRTEQGDSAMYLCASSLSSGYTFGSGTRLTVV.